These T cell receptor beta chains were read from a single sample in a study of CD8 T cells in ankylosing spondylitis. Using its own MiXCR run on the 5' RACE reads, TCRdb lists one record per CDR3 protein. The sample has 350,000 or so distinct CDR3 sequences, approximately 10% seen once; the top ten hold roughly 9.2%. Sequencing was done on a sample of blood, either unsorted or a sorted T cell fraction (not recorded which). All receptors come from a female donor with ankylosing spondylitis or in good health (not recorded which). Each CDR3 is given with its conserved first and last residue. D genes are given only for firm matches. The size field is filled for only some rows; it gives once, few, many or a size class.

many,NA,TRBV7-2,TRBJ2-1,CASSLVGSATEQFF,TGTGCCAGCAGCTTAGTCGGTTCGGCGACTGAGCAGTTCTTC
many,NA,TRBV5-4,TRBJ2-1,CASSFSSEQFF,TGTGCCAGCAGCTTTAGCAGTGAGCAGTTCTTC
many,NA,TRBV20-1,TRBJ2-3,CSAPFNADTQYF,TGCAGTGCTCCCTTTAATGCAGATACGCAGTATTTT
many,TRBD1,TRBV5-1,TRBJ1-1,CASSLEGTGGTEAFF,TGCGCCAGCAGCTTGGAAGGGACAGGGGGAACTGAAGCTTTCTTT
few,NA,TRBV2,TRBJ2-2,CASSEPGGLNTGELFF,TGTGCCAGCAGTGAACCCGGGGGCCTGAACACCGGGGAGCTGTTTTTT
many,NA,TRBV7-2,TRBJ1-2,CASSLEGSRNYGYTF,TGTGCCAGCAGCTTAGAGGGCAGCAGAAACTATGGCTACACCTTC
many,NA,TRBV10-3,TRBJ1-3,CAISESEQGTGNTIYF,TGTGCCATCAGTGAGTCGGAACAGGGAACTGGAAACACCATATATTTT
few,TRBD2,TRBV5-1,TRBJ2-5,CASSLGSGNPGETQYF,TGCGCCAGCAGCTTGGGGAGCGGGAACCCTGGAGAGACCCAGTACTTC
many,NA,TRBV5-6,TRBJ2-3,CASSPRLGGSTDTQYF,TGTGCCAGCAGCCCAAGGTTAGGGGGTAGCACAGATACGCAGTATTTT
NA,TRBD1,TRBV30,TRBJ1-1,CAWTGTGYTEAFF,TGTGCCTGGACCGGGACAGGGTATACTGAAGCTTTCTTT
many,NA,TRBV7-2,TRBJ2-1,CASTAYNEQFF,TGTGCCAGCACCGCTTACAATGAGCAGTTCTTC
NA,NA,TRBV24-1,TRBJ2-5,CATSETGTDPLTQYF,TGTGCCACCAGTGAAACCGGGACGGACCCTTTGACCCAGTACTTC
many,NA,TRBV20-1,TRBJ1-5,CSAHTYGNQPQHF,TGCAGTGCCCACACCTACGGCAATCAGCCCCAGCATTTT
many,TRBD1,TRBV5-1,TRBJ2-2,CASSLVRTGDTGELFF,TGCGCCAGCAGCTTGGTGAGGACAGGTGACACCGGGGAGCTGTTTTTT
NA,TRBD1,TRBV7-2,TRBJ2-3,CASSFRGRDTQYF,TGTGCCAGCAGCTTCAGGGGGCGCGATACGCAGTATTTT
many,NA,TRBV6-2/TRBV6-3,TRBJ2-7,CASSRTYEQYF,TGTGCCAGCAGCCGGACCTACGAGCAGTACTTC
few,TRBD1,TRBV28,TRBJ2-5,CASSLTDRVGETQYF,TGTGCCAGCAGTTTAACGGACAGGGTTGGAGAGACCCAGTACTTC
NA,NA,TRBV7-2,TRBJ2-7,CASSFSHEGAGIYEQYF,TGTGCCAGCAGCTTCTCTCATGAGGGGGCGGGAATCTACGAGCAGTACTTC
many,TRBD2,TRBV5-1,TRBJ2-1,CASSSLGTSGGAVNEQFF,TGCGCCAGCAGCTCCCTGGGGACTAGCGGGGGGGCCGTAAATGAGCAGTTCTTC
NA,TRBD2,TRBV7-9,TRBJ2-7,CASSLAFSQRGEQYF,TGTGCCAGCAGCTTAGCTTTTTCCCAGCGGGGGGAGCAGTACTTC